This TCR beta chain came from a study of blood T cell repertoires in COVID-19. Study as a whole: Specimens from acute and convalescent COVID-19 originated in the United States, Italy and Spain. Sources were T cells, B-cell-depleted T cells, or PBMCs; the material itself was cDNA or gDNA.

CDR1 is SNHLY, CDR2 FYNNEI, per germline. Trimming took 3 bases from V and 3 from J, leaving 13 bases between them. CDR3 size: 15 residues. Original processing notes: Scientists estimated how many nucleated cells there were by amplifying reference gene primers. The repertoire was sequenced with immunoSEQ multiplex PCR; TCRdb's copy has only in-frame clones and lacks some. That table gives V, J and clone size, and the DNA gave D and trimming. The sample records around 250,000 clones, around 82% being singletons. The origin of this receptor is a human donor in a cohort sampled during active COVID-19. Specimen: peripheral blood. The J gene is TRBJ2-3, the V gene TRBV2; D is undetermined. The CDR3 DNA sequence: TGTGCCAGCAGTGATCAACAGAGATTAACAGATACGCAGTATTTT. It encodes CASSDQQRLTDTQYF. The full variable domain, in which reference TRBV2 and TRBJ2-3 provide the parts outside the CDR3, is EPEVTQTPSHQVTQMGQEVILRCVPISNHLYFYWYRQILGQKVEFLVSFYNNEISEKSEIFDDQFSVERPDGSNFTLKIRSTKLEDSAMYFCASSDQQRLTDTQYFGPGTRLTVL.